This TCR beta chain was recovered during a study of OX40 agonist ivuxolimab in advanced cancers. On this clone itself: The antigen remains undetermined.

With 6 bases removed from V and 2 bases from J, the gap between germline ends came to 9 bases. CDR1 is SNHLY and CDR2 is FYNNEI in the germline V gene. The CDR3 covers 13 residues. Study outcomes and limitations: Expanded clones were, on average, more numerous among CD8+ T cells than CD4+. At doses 0.1 to 3.0 mg/kg, CD4+ and CD8+ clones expanded.

Clones were read by immunoSEQ multiplex PCR, and TCRdb kept only the in-frame ones, dropping some. The sample comprises approximately 60,000 clones, just under 85% of which are singletons, and around 9.8% rests with the top ten. The receptor's source is an adult with an advanced solid tumor such as melanoma, head and neck, liver or kidney cancer. Source: CD4+ or CD8+ T cells sorted from blood, taken in a trial of the OX40 agonist ivuxolimab. The chain employs TRBV2 and TRBJ2-3; D uncertain. CDR3 loop: CASRVPVTDTQYF. CDR3 sequence (DNA): TGTGCCAGCAGGGTCCCTGTCACAGATACGCAGTATTTT.